These 13 T cell receptor beta chains were all obtained from the same sample, sequenced in a study of OX40 agonist ivuxolimab in advanced cancers. Data came from immunoSEQ multiplex PCR; TCRdb stores just in-frame clones and leaves some out. The data show 20,000 to 30,000 clones, approximately 83% seen once. The specimen comprised CD4+ or CD8+ T cells sorted from blood, sampled in a trial of the OX40 agonist ivuxolimab. These TCRs come from an adult with an advanced solid tumor such as melanoma, head and neck, liver or kidney cancer.

About this clone: One end of the junction varies from germline; a read error may be responsible. J is TRBJ1-2 and V is TRBV15; D perhaps matches TRBD1 (6 bases). Germline values: CDR1 LNHNV, CDR2 YYDKDF (reference sequence). CDR3 length equals 13 residues. CDR3 sequence (DNA): TGTGCCACCAGTCGTTCAGGGGAACATGGCTGCACCTTC. This codes for CATSRSGEHGCTF.

In regard to this clone: An end of the junction differs from the germline gene, which may be a read error. V gene TRBV5-4 combines with J gene TRBJ1-1; no reliable D call. There are 13 residues in the CDR3. Germline-derived CDR1 and CDR2 are SGHNT and YYREEE (reference sequence). The CDR3 sequence is CASSLELNTEAFF. In DNA, the CDR3 is TGTGCCAGCAGCTTGGAGTTGAATACTGAAGCTTTCTTT.

This clone was observed a few times. This chain links TRBV2 with TRBJ1-1, with unresolved D. The germline gives CDR1 SNHLY, CDR2 FYNNEI. The CDR3 length is 12 residues. Trimming removed 5 bases from V and 7 bases from J, with 11 bases in between. The CDR3 is CASSRPIGEAFF. The DNA of the CDR3 is TGTGCCAGCAGTCGCCCCATTGGTGAAGCTTTCTTT.

The CDR3 sequence is CASRGNTEAFF. CDR3 nucleotides: TGTGCCAGTAGGGGGAACACTGAAGCTTTCTTT. This sequence joins TRBV6-5 and TRBJ1-1; the D gene is possibly TRBD1 (5 bases). Germline CDR1 is MNHEY and CDR2 is SVGAGI. The CDR3 has 11 amino acids. The ends were cut back, 9 bases at V and 1 base at J, with 6 bases in the middle.

V gene TRBV4-1 combines with J gene TRBJ2-1, with 10 bases that match TRBD2. The CDR3 is made up of 17 amino acids. Unmatched junction bases numbered 10, after V lost 4 bases and J lost 4 bases. Germline values: CDR1 MGHRA, CDR2 YSYEKL. The CDR3 DNA reads as TGCGCCAGCAGCCCCGGTACCCTAGCGGGGGTATACAATGAGCAGTTCTTC. Protein sequence: CASSPGTLAGVYNEQFF.

The genes are TRBV13 and TRBJ1-2; a weak D match, TRBD1 (5 bases). The germline gives CDR1 PRHDT, CDR2 FYEKMQ (reference sequence). This CDR3 region has 15 residues. Trimming left V 1 base short and J 4 bases short, with 13 bases between. The CDR3 sequence: CASSLAVGVGYGYTF. As DNA, the CDR3 is TGTGCCAGCAGCTTAGCGGTAGGGGTGGGCTATGGCTACACCTTC.

The CDR3 DNA reads TGTGCCAGCAGCCACGACATGGTGGGCTACACCTTC. This codes for CASSHDMVGYTF. The J gene is TRBJ1-2, the V gene TRBV14; D unclear. CDR3 size: 12 residues. Trimming stripped 3 bases from V and 8 bases from J, with 10 bases between. The germline CDR1 and CDR2 sequences are SGHDN and FVKESK.

This chain links TRBV19 with TRBJ2-7; maybe TRBD2 (5 bases). The germline gives CDR1 LNHDA, CDR2 SQIVND (reference sequence). V lost 3 bases, J lost 3 bases, and 9 bases lay in between. This CDR3 is 13 amino acids long. The CDR3 DNA is TGTGCCAGTAGTATCGGGATCGACTACGAGCAGTACTTC. Protein product: CASSIGIDYEQYF.

The gene calls are TRBV2 and TRBJ2-1; either TRBD1 or TRBD2 may fit D (6 bases each). V gave up 4 bases and J gave up 3 bases, with 13 bases separating them. Germline CDR1 and CDR2: SNHLY and FYNNEI. The CDR3 runs to 15 residues. CDR3 amino acids: CASSVWRDIYNEQFF. In DNA, the CDR3 is TGTGCCAGCAGTGTTTGGCGGGACATCTACAATGAGCAGTTCTTC.

The rearrangement uses TRBV19 and TRBJ1-5; a possible D gene is TRBD1 (5 bases). The CDR3 has 15 amino acids. The germline V and J ends were trimmed by 3 bases and 4 bases, with 13 bases remaining between them. The germline V gene encodes CDR1 LNHDA and CDR2 SQIVND (reference sequence). DNA of the CDR3: TGTGCCAGTAGTATCGGCCAAAGGGGTAATCAGCCCCAGCATTTT. Amino acid sequence: CASSIGQRGNQPQHF.

The rearrangement links TRBV9 to TRBJ2-7; D unclear. Trimming removed 1 base from V and 1 base from J, with 9 bases in between. The germline V gene has CDR1 SGDLS and CDR2 YYNGEE. There are 14 residues in the CDR3. The CDR3 nucleotides read TGTGCCAGCAGCGTATCAACAAGATCCTACGAGCAGTACTTC. Translating it yields CASSVSTRSYEQYF. Full variable domain (outside the CDR3, taken from reference TRBV9 and TRBJ2-7): DSGVTQTPKHLITATGQRVTLRCSPRSGDLSVYWYQQSLDQGLQFLIQYYNGEERAKGNILERFSAQQFPDLHSELNLSSLELGDSALYFCASSVSTRSYEQYFGPGTRLTVT.

This sequence joins TRBV7-8 and TRBJ1-1; no firm D call. The CDR3 totals 13 residues. Per the germline V gene, CDR1 is SGHVS and CDR2 is FQNEAQ. Trimming left V 1 base short and J 4 bases short, with 7 bases between. Here the CDR3 reads CASSLDGITEAFF. The CDR3 nucleotides are TGTGCCAGCAGCTTAGACGGTATCACTGAAGCTTTCTTT.

The chain employs TRBV2 and TRBJ1-5, with 10 bases fitting TRBD1. The CDR3 totals 14 residues. The ends lost 5 bases at V and 5 bases at J; junction bases unmatched: 3. Germline V gives CDR1 SNHLY, CDR2 FYNNEI. The CDR3 loop reads CASSWTGGDQPQHF. The CDR3, as DNA: TGTGCCAGCAGTTGGACAGGGGGGGATCAGCCCCAGCATTTT.